What follows are 19 T cell receptor beta chains derived from one specimen sequenced in a study of a mutant IDH1 vaccine in newly diagnosed glioma. These receptors are not linked to any known antigen. Only in-frame clones appear in the TCRdb table, and some are missing; sequencing was by immunoSEQ multiplex PCR. The table has about 56,000 clones, roughly four fifths seen once. As for time point: week 47, end of study. The vaccine gave 300 ug of a 20-mer mutant IDH1 peptide subcutaneously per dose. The sample was PBMCs, taken from a glioma patient whose treatment included an IDH1 peptide vaccine. The receptors shown here come from a woman aged 45-60 years with glioma.

The chain combines TRBV5-1 with TRBJ1-4; no clear D gene. Deletions cut 4 bases from V and 4 bases from J, with 14 bases between. Germline-derived CDR1 and CDR2 are SGHRS and YFSETQ. CDR3 length: 15 amino acids. The CDR3 region has the DNA TGCGCCAGCAGCCTTGGAGGCCGCGGTAATGAAAAACTGTTTTTT. Translated, it gives CASSLGGRGNEKLFF.

This chain links TRBV5-4 with TRBJ2-5, with 8 bases identical to TRBD2. Germline CDR1 and CDR2: SGHNT and YYREEE (reference sequence). With 2 bases clipped from V and 4 bases from J, the junction kept 10 bases outside the gene matches. This CDR3 region has 16 residues. CDR3 DNA sequence: TGTGCCAGCAGCTTTTCTTCGGGGGGGCCTATAGAGACCCAGTACTTC. Its translation: CASSFSSGGPIETQYF.

In this sample, this clone turned up once. The rearrangement joins TRBV10-3 to TRBJ1-2; D not certain. Germline loops: CDR1 ENHRY, CDR2 SYGVKD. The CDR3 extends over 11 amino acids. Trimming left V 6 bases short and J 5 bases short, with 7 bases between. The CDR3 loop is CAIRTSYGYTF. As DNA, the CDR3 is TGTGCCATCAGGACCTCATATGGCTACACCTTC.

The genes are TRBV9 and TRBJ2-6; D gene ambiguous. Trimming cost V 7 bases and J 4 bases, with 9 bases left between them. Germline lookup yields CDR1 SGDLS and CDR2 YYNGEE. The CDR3 loop spans 13 amino acids. CDR3 sequence (DNA): TGTGCCAGCGGTTTGTCCGGGGCCAACGTCCTGACTTTC. This translates into CASGLSGANVLTF.

This clone was counted only a few times. This chain joins TRBV7-2 and TRBJ2-2, with D possibly being TRBD1 (5 bases). V dropped 4 bases and J dropped 0 bases, with 9 bases sitting between them. The length of the CDR3 is 15 residues. Germline CDR1 SGHTA, CDR2 FQGNSA. As DNA, the CDR3 is TGTGCCAGCAGCTCCAGGGTTTCGAACACCGGGGAGCTGTTTTTT. Protein: CASSSRVSNTGELFF.

The chain employs TRBV9 and TRBJ2-3; D not certain. The CDR3 runs 15 residues. The germline gives CDR1 SGDLS, CDR2 YYNGEE. V gave up 3 bases and J gave up 0 bases, with 11 bases separating them. The CDR3 DNA sequence: TGTGCCAGCAGCGCCCTTCTGGGGAGCACAGATACGCAGTATTTT. It yields the protein CASSALLGSTDTQYF.

The chain links TRBV28 to TRBJ1-1; no firm D call. CDR1 and CDR2 (germline): MDHEN, SYDVKM. The CDR3 loop spans 13 amino acids. V was trimmed by 7 bases and J by 3 bases, leaving 12 bases between them. The CDR3 loop is CASTSPGHTEAFF. The CDR3 coding sequence is TGTGCCAGCACCTCCCCAGGTCACACTGAAGCTTTCTTT.

The genes are TRBV6-6 and TRBJ2-7; either TRBD1 or TRBD2 may supply D (6 bases each). The V gene lost 0 bases and the J gene lost 4 bases, with 13 bases spanning the gap. The CDR3 runs to 15 residues. Germline-derived CDR1 and CDR2 are MNHNY and SVGAGI (reference sequence). The CDR3 sequence is CASSYSLQGRYEQYF. CDR3 nucleotides: TGTGCCAGCAGTTACTCTTTGCAGGGGAGGTACGAGCAGTACTTC.

The genes are TRBV7-9 and TRBJ2-3; the D gene is possibly TRBD1 (5 bases). The CDR3 is made up of 13 amino acids. Trimming removed 2 bases from V and 4 bases from J, with 7 bases in between. Germline CDR1 reads SEHNR; CDR2 reads FQNEAQ (reference sequence). The CDR3 reads CASSLKGADTQYF. CDR3 in DNA: TGTGCCAGCAGCTTAAAAGGGGCAGATACGCAGTATTTT.

The chain links TRBV9 to TRBJ1-2; D is ambiguous. CDR3 size: 16 residues. In germline, CDR1 is SGDLS, CDR2 YYNGEE. Trimming removed 2 bases at V and 3 bases at J, with 17 bases between. The CDR3 reads CASSVMKTGLDYGYTF. CDR3 nucleotides: TGTGCCAGCAGCGTGATGAAGACCGGTCTGGACTATGGCTACACCTTC.

CDR3 nucleotide sequence: TGCGCCAGCAGCTTGGAGGGGGGGGACTACGAGCAGTACTTC. Its translation: CASSLEGGDYEQYF. The chain links TRBV5-1 to TRBJ2-7; perhaps TRBD2 as D (7 bases). This CDR3 spans 14 amino acids. Trimming left V 0 bases short and J 3 bases short, with 10 bases between. Per germline, CDR1 SGHRS and CDR2 YFSETQ.

V and J are TRBV13 and TRBJ1-2; TRBD1 might be the D (5 bases). The CDR3 totals 13 residues. V dropped 3 bases and J dropped 4 bases, with 9 bases sitting between them. CDR1 is PRHDT, CDR2 FYEKMQ, per germline (reference sequence). The CDR3: CASSLDKAYGYTF. The CDR3 coding sequence is TGTGCCAGCAGCTTGGACAAAGCCTATGGCTACACCTTC.

V usage is TRBV20-1 and J usage is TRBJ2-7, with unresolved D. The CDR3 has 10 residues. The V gene lost 5 bases and the J gene lost 7 bases, with 9 bases spanning the gap. Germline values: CDR1 DFQATT, CDR2 SNEGSKA (reference sequence). Here the CDR3 DNA reads TGCAGTGCTGGCCAGTTAGAGCAGTACTTC. The encoded protein is CSAGQLEQYF.

The chain employs TRBV19 and TRBJ1-1, with TRBD1 as a possible D gene (5 bases). Trimming left V 5 bases short and J 3 bases short, with 10 bases between. The CDR3 covers 13 residues. CDR1 and CDR2 from the germline V gene are LNHDA and SQIVND (reference sequence). The CDR3, as DNA: TGTGCCAGTAGTGAGGGACTGGACACTGAAGCTTTCTTT. Translation gives CASSEGLDTEAFF.

This chain links TRBV2 with TRBJ1-4; D is perhaps TRBD1 (5 bases). Trimming shortened V by 9 bases and J by 2 bases, and 13 bases separated the two germline ends. CDR3 length: 14 residues. The germline CDR1 and CDR2 sequences are SNHLY and FYNNEI. The CDR3 DNA follows: TGTGCCAGTGTCGAGGGACGGACTAATGAAAAACTGTTTTTT. This translates into CASVEGRTNEKLFF. Full variable domain (remainder filled in from reference TRBV2 and TRBJ1-4): EPEVTQTPSHQVTQMGQEVILRCVPISNHLYFYWYRQILGQKVEFLVSFYNNEISEKSEIFDDQFSVERPDGSNFTLKIRSTKLEDSAMYFCASVEGRTNEKLFFGSGTQLSVL.

In its sample, this clone was seen a few times. V is TRBV7-6 and J is TRBJ1-1, with D possibly matching TRBD1 (5 bases). CDR1 is SGHVS and CDR2 is FNYEAQ in the germline V gene. Trimming pared 5 bases from V and 2 bases from J, leaving 18 bases between. This CDR3 contains 16 residues. The CDR3 DNA sequence: TGTGCCAGCAGCCCCTCGCGCCCGACAGTTAACACTGAAGCTTTCTTT. Protein sequence: CASSPSRPTVNTEAFF.

The chain has TRBV15 and TRBJ1-1, with D perhaps matching TRBD1 (6 bases). This CDR3 contains 15 residues. V was cut by 3 bases and J by 4 bases, with 15 bases left in between. The germline CDR1 and CDR2 sequences are LNHNV and YYDKDF (reference sequence). The CDR3 region has the DNA TGTGCCACCAGCAGGGCGGGGGCCCGGGTCACTGAAGCTTTCTTT. As protein: CATSRAGARVTEAFF.

V is TRBV5-1 and J is TRBJ2-7, with 13 bases lining up with TRBD2. CDR1 SGHRS and CDR2 YFSETQ come from the germline V gene. This CDR3 is built from 16 residues. J was trimmed by 4 bases and V by 4 bases; bases with no gene match: 8. This CDR3 is CASSRETSGGFYEQYF. The DNA for the CDR3 is TGCGCCAGCAGCCGGGAGACTAGCGGGGGGTTTTACGAGCAGTACTTC.

The rearrangement uses TRBV30 and TRBJ2-7; D call uncertain. Germline V gene data show CDR1 as GTSNPN and CDR2 as SVGIG (reference sequence). The CDR3 totals 13 residues. V lost 4 bases and J 0 bases, leaving 10 bases between the germline ends. CDR3 in amino acids: CAWTRADSYEQYF. As DNA, the CDR3 is TGTGCCTGGACCCGGGCGGACTCCTACGAGCAGTACTTC.